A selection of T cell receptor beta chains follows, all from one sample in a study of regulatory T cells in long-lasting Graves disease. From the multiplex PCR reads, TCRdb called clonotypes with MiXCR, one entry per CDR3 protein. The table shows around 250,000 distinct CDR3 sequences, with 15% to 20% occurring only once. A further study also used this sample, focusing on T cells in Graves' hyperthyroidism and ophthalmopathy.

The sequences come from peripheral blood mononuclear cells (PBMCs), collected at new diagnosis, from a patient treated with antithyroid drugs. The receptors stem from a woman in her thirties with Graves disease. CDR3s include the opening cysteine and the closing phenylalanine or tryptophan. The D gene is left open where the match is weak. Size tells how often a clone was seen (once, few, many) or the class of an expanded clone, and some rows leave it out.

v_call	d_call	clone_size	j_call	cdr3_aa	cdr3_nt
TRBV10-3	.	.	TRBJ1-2	CAIRSGDGTNYGYTF	TGTGCCATCAGATCGGGAGACGGTACAAACTATGGCTACACCTTC
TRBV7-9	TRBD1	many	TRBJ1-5	CASSVAAGGQQPQHF	TGTGCCAGCAGCGTCGCAGCAGGGGGCCAGCAGCCCCAGCATTTT
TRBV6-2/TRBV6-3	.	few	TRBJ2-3	CASSYSSAGHVSTDTQYF	TGTGCCAGCAGTTACTCGAGCGCCGGACACGTTAGCACAGATACGCAGTATTTT
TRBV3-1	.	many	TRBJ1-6	CASSQDAGATHNSPLHF	TGTGCCAGCAGCCAAGATGCAGGGGCCACGCATAATTCACCCCTCCACTTT
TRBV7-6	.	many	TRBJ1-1	CASSLGWGADTEAFF	TGTGCCAGCAGCTTAGGGTGGGGGGCGGACACTGAAGCTTTCTTT
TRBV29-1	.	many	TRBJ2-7	CSVEASPYEQYF	TGCAGCGTTGAAGCTTCGCCCTACGAGCAGTACTTC
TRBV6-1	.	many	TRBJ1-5	CASSEFATPHQPQHF	TGTGCCAGCAGTGAATTTGCGACCCCTCATCAGCCCCAGCATTTT
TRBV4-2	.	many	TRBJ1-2	CASSQVAEGANYGYTF	TGTGCCAGCAGCCAAGTAGCAGAAGGGGCTAACTATGGCTACACCTTC
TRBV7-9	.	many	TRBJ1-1	CASRYGRETEAFF	TGTGCCAGCAGGTACGGGCGGGAAACTGAAGCTTTCTTT
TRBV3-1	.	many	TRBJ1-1	CASSQHTPNTEAFF	TGTGCCAGCAGCCAACACACGCCGAACACTGAAGCTTTCTTT
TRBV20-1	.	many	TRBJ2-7	CSARELGRAPYEQYF	TGCAGTGCTAGAGAACTGGGCAGGGCCCCCTACGAGCAGTACTTC
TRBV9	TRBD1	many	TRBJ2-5	CASSAPGQGARAETQYF	TGTGCCAGCAGCGCTCCGGGACAGGGGGCTCGTGCGGAGACCCAGTACTTC
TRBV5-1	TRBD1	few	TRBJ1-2	CASSDYGGGQGPYYTF	TGCGCCAGCAGCGACTACGGTGGGGGACAGGGGCCGTACTACACCTTC
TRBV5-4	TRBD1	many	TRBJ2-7	CASSLPPGGSDEQYF	TGTGCCAGCAGCTTGCCTCCAGGGGGTTCCGACGAGCAGTACTTC
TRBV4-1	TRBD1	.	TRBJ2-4	CASSQGRSGTGTIQYF	TGCGCCAGCAGCCAAGGCCGCTCCGGGACAGGGACCATTCAGTACTTC
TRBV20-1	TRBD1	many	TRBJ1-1	CSAPTGTMNTEAFF	TGCAGTGCTCCGACAGGGACCATGAACACTGAAGCTTTCTTT
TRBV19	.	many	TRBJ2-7	CASSMGAQSSYEQYF	TGTGCCAGTAGTATGGGGGCCCAAAGCTCCTACGAGCAGTACTTC
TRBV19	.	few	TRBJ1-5	CASSRTENQPQHF	TGTGCCAGCAGTAGGACAGAAAATCAGCCCCAGCATTTT
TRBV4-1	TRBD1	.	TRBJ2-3	CASSRTGGDTQYF	TGCGCCAGCAGCCGGACAGGTGGTGATACGCAGTATTTT
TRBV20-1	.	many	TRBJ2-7	CSARALGVPGYEQYF	TGCAGTGCTAGAGCTCTGGGGGTTCCGGGGTACGAGCAGTACTTC
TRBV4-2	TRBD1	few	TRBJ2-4	CASSQEEGQGVNIQYF	TGTGCCAGCAGCCAAGAGGAAGGACAGGGTGTAAACATTCAGTACTTC
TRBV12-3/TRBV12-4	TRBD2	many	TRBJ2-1	CASSLTSGSYNEQFF	TGTGCCAGCAGTTTGACTAGCGGTTCTTACAATGAGCAGTTCTTC
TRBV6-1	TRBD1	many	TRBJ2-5	CASFGTVDEETQYF	TGTGCCAGCTTTGGGACAGTTGACGAAGAGACCCAGTACTTC
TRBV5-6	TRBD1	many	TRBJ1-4	CASSEGQGANEKLFF	TGTGCCAGCAGCGAGGGACAGGGGGCGAATGAAAAACTGTTTTTT
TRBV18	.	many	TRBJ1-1	CASSLTAFAFF	TGTGCCAGCTCACTAACGGCGTTTGCTTTCTTT
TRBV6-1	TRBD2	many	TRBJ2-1	CASSFRLAGTYNEQFF	TGTGCCAGCAGCTTCCGACTAGCGGGGACCTACAATGAGCAGTTCTTC
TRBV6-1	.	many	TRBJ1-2	CASSEALIGGLINYGYTF	TGTGCCAGCAGTGAAGCGCTGATTGGGGGACTGATTAACTATGGCTACACCTTC
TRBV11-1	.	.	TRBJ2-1	CASSRDLALNEQFF	TGTGCCAGCAGTAGAGACTTAGCTTTAAATGAGCAGTTCTTC
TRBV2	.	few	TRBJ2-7	CASFGTSYEQYF	TGTGCCAGCTTCGGCACTTCCTACGAGCAGTACTTC
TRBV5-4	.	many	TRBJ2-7	CASSLTGTTAYEQYF	TGTGCCAGCAGCCTCACCGGGACGACCGCCTACGAGCAGTACTTC
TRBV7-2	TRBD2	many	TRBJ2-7	CASSPPPRRGTSSYEQYF	TGTGCCAGCAGCCCACCGCCCAGGAGGGGGACTAGCTCCTACGAGCAGTACTTC
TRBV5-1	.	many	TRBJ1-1	CASSLDVVGTEAFF	TGTGCCAGCAGCTTGGATGTGGTCGGCACTGAAGCTTTCTTT
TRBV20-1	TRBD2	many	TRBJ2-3	CSARDPRSGGAIDTQYF	TGCAGTGCTAGAGACCCCCGGAGCGGGGGGGCCATTGATACGCAGTATTTT
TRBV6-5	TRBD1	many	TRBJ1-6	CASSYDVGTGGFNSPLHF	TGTGCCAGCAGTTACGACGTTGGGACAGGGGGCTTTAATTCACCCCTCCACTTT
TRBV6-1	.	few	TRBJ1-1	CASSRGIITNTEAFF	TGTGCCAGCAGTAGGGGAATCATTACGAACACTGAAGCTTTCTTT
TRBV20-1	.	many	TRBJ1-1	CSAPPAATEAFF	TGCAGTGCCCCCCCGGCCGCCACTGAAGCTTTCTTT
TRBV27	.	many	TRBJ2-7	CASSLRATNINSYEQYF	TGTGCCAGCAGTTTACGGGCGACGAACATCAACTCCTACGAGCAGTACTTC
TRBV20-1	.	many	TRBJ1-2	CSARAGNGYTF	TGCAGTGCTAGAGCAGGGAATGGCTACACCTTC
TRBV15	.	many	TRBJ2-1	CATSTSDKIYNEQFF	TGTGCCACCAGCACGTCGGACAAGATCTACAATGAGCAGTTCTTC
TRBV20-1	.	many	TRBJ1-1	CSAKVPMNTEAFF	TGCAGTGCTAAGGTACCTATGAACACTGAAGCTTTCTTT
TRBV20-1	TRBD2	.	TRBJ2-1	CSARDEAGGPYNEQFF	TGCAGTGCTAGAGATGAAGCGGGAGGCCCTTACAATGAGCAGTTCTTC
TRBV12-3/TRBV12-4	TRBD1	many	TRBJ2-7	CASRVRQGAYEQYF	TGTGCCAGCAGGGTACGACAGGGTGCGTACGAGCAGTACTTC
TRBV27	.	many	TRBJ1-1	CASSERGAYTEAFF	TGTGCCAGCAGCGAGCGGGGGGCTTACACTGAAGCTTTCTTT
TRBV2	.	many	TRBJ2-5	CASNWQQETQYF	TGTGCCAGCAATTGGCAGCAAGAGACCCAGTACTTC
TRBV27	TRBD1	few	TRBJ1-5	CASGTGVNQPQHF	TGTGCCAGCGGAACAGGGGTCAATCAGCCCCAGCATTTT
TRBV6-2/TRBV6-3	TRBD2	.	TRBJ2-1	CASSGNQASGGDYNEQFF	TGTGCCAGCAGTGGGAATCAGGCTAGCGGGGGGGACTACAATGAGCAGTTCTTC
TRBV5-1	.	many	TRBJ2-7	CASSFVGSYEQYF	TGCGCCAGCAGCTTCGTGGGTTCCTACGAGCAGTACTTC
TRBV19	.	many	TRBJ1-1	CASSMHTEAFF	TGTGCCAGCAGTATGCACACTGAAGCTTTCTTT
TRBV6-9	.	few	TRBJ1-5	CASSYELTVDQPQHF	TGTGCCAGCAGTTACGAATTGACGGTTGATCAGCCCCAGCATTTT
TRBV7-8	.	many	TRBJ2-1	CASSPLNNEQFF	TGTGCCAGCAGCCCGCTAAACAATGAGCAGTTCTTC
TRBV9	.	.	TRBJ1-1	CASSVGGLLSVAEAFF	TGTGCCAGCAGCGTAGGAGGACTCCTATCCGTGGCTGAAGCTTTCTTT
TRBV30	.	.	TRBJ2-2	CAWSDTNTGELFF	TGTGCCTGGAGTGACACGAACACCGGGGAGCTGTTTTTT
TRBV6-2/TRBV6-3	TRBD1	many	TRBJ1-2	CASSDQGTGDYGYTF	TGTGCCAGCAGCGACCAAGGGACAGGGGACTATGGCTACACCTTC
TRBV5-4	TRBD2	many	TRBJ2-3	CASSRPSGGTSDTQYF	TGTGCCAGCAGCCGACCTAGCGGGGGGACCTCAGATACGCAGTATTTT
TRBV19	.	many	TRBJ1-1	CASSMGVRTEAFF	TGTGCCAGTAGTATGGGGGTACGGACTGAAGCTTTCTTT
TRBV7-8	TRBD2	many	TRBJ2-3	CASSLGGVGGGTDTQYF	TGTGCCAGCAGCTTAGGGGGGGTCGGGGGAGGGACAGATACGCAGTATTTT
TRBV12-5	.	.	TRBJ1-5	CASAQLQGLRNQPQHF	TGTGCTAGTGCCCAACTCCAGGGCCTGAGAAATCAGCCCCAGCATTTT
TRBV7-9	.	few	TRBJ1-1	CASSPGQGKTEAFF	TGTGCCAGCAGCCCCGGTCAGGGGAAGACTGAAGCTTTCTTT
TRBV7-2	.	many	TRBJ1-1	CASSLRTSNTEAFF	TGTGCCAGCAGCTTAAGGACATCGAACACTGAAGCTTTCTTT
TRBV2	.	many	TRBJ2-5	CASSEAVRKETQYF	TGTGCCAGCAGTGAAGCTGTCCGAAAAGAGACCCAGTACTTC